This T cell receptor (beta chain) was observed in a study of T cells in women clearing cervical HPV infection. Looking at the study overall: Blood came at first lesion visit for cases, post-clearance for controls.

Average input was around 1,200 ng genomic DNA for immunoSEQ TCR beta CDR3 amplification. Generated by immunoSEQ multiplex PCR, the TCRdb table keeps only in-frame clones and is missing some. The sample is made up of 18,000 or so clones, and the top ten hold about 15% of it. CDR3 length: 14 residues. CDR1 is SGHTA, CDR2 FQGNSA, per germline. V lost 0 bases to trimming and J lost 7 bases, with 12 bases between them. On this clone itself: As yet, its antigen is unknown. The CDR3 end falls 3 residues outside the read, so it is completed with the germline J gene.

The study's findings and limits: Cases and controls were distinguished at AUC around 0.87 by richness and V genes.

The sequencing sample was made of blood buffy coat. The chain employs TRBV7-2 and TRBJ1-2; a possible D gene is TRBD1 (6 bases). This receptor was identified in a woman aged 18 to 69 with a cervical HPV16 infection that either progressed to CIN3+ or cleared (not recorded which). The CDR3: CASSLARGLVGYTF. The sequenced part of the CDR3 DNA is TGTGCCAGCAGCTTAGCCAGGGGTTTAGTTGGC.